This section outlines one T cell receptor (beta chain) sequence together with its context. This clonotype has more than one count but fewer than ten. What this receptor recognizes is not known. It has no much larger one-base neighbor in the sample; base qualities were not kept. Inclusive of the bounding cysteine and phenylalanine, the CDR3 is 11 residues long. The only DNA kept is the CDR3, 33 bases in frame from the first base. A distance of 4 bases separates the germline ends of V and J, which lose 3 bases and 8 bases respectively. The germline V gene (reference sequence) specifies SEHNR as CDR1 and FQNEAQ as CDR2. Library method: 5' RACE. The run used an Illumina HiSeq 2500. The second PCR ran for roughly 7 to 12 cycles and used a J-beta primer mix along with a sample-barcoded 5' primer. A template-switch 5' adaptor carrying 12 random nucleotides introduced a unique molecular identifier onto each TCR beta cDNA molecule. Each sample yielded at least 3 million CDR3-containing paired-end reads. All of the RNA was converted into first-strand cDNA using the Mint cDNA synthesis kit, with a TRBC-specific oligonucleotide serving as the primer. After uracil-DNA glycosylase treatment, a first 18-cycle PCR used universal primers M1SS and BC2_uni_R on all cDNA. The published analysis was carried out like this. For normalization, 1 million high-quality reads were randomly selected from each sample, with every read carrying a distinct molecular identifier. Instead of being binned into consensus sequences, reads that shared molecular identifiers were thrown out. MiTCR, with a Q25 quality threshold and the strictest error-elimination algorithm, was used for CDR3 identification, clonotype clustering and error correction. A nonparametric unseen species model with Euler transformation was used to estimate a lower bound on total TCR beta diversity. TCRdb took the public reads, trimmed them with fastp at Q25, ran MiXCR for clone calling and kept in-frame beta chains. Rows are unified per CDR3 protein, each entry keeping the most common DNA and genes. These V and J calls rely on TCRdb rather than the paper's analysis. In this sample the table shows roughly 570,000 distinct CDR3 sequences, roughly 29% of which occur a single time. The leading ten clones occupy less than 20% of the sample.

This entry comes from a study of blood T cells in healthy people across ages (dated by TCRdb to the mid-2010s). Study-wide context: In model experiments, template switching captured about one uniquely barcoded TCR beta cDNA molecule for every two T cells. To track age-related changes in TCR beta repertoire diversity, the study relied on deep sequencing normalized with unique cDNA molecular identifiers. The donors were divided into four age groups: young (average around 15 years), middle-aged (roughly 42), aged (about 61) and long-lived (nearly 85). To avoid experimental bias, donors of different ages were randomly spread across the sequencing lanes. Two additional independent replicas of 1 million unique cDNA reads from the same blood draw were analyzed for two donors (one aged 18 to 30 and one aged 80 or older).

The approximately 39 donors, aged roughly 6 to 95 years, were systemically healthy Caucasian individuals from Russia. Around 10 milliliters of peripheral blood were drawn from each donor into EDTA-treated Vacutainer tubes. Ficoll-Paque density-gradient centrifugation was used to isolate PBMCs, with at least 6 million per sample. Trizol reagent was used to extract total RNA from the PBMCs, yielding at least 6 micrograms per sample. The percentages of naive CD45RAhigh/CD27high T cells were determined by flow cytometry on a PBMC aliquot from every donor. The study at large found these results: Bulk unsorted PBMC profiling prevented conclusive comparison of naive and antigen-experienced compartments. Because donor CMV infection status was unknown, age-related changes in expanded clonotypes were potentially confounded. Total diversity estimates from one million sequenced T cells were considered lower bounds and underestimates. There was a strong correlation between observed TCR beta diversity and the percentage of naive T cells measured by flow cytometry. Compared with the aged group, more naive CD4+ T cells, fewer expanded clones and increased TCR diversity were shown by the long-lived group, suggesting age selection. Observed TCR beta diversity per million T cells fell roughly linearly with age, and a significant reduction was already apparent by age approximately 40.

The chain couples TRBV7-9 to TRBJ1-4; the D gene is not confidently resolved. The sample was blood. This sequence was found in a woman aged 70-85 years in good health. CDR3 loop: CASSFVEKLFF. DNA sequence: TGTGCCAGCAGCTTCGTCGAAAAACTGTTTTTT.